The T cell receptor (beta chain) under discussion was sequenced for a study of T cell repertoires in cytomegalovirus infection. As for the study in general: CMV infection plus the matching HLA type was flagged by public TCR beta signatures. Findings and limits, study-wide: Dominating the ex vivo response were TCR beta clonotypes that were CMV-specific and HLA-C-restricted.

TCRdb redid the calling of the reads with MiXCR, one entry per CDR3 protein. The sample comprises approximately 500,000 distinct CDR3 sequences, roughly a third of which are singletons, and about 17% rests with the top ten. V dropped 0 bases and J dropped 4; count of bases not matched to a gene: 7. Germline-derived CDR1 and CDR2 are LNHNV and YYDKDF (reference sequence). The CDR3 consists of 17 residues. Only one count was recorded for this clonotype. Its antigen is unidentified. The source was cultured PBMCs, collected from culture after CMV antigen stimulation. J is TRBJ2-1 and V is TRBV15, with 9 bases aligning to TRBD2. This TCR came from a human donor in good health (CMV status not recorded). Some clones in this sample may be carry-over from other donors' samples. CDR3 protein: CATSRDPRLAEYNEQFF. CDR3 nucleotides: TGTGCCACCAGCAGAGATCCGCGACTAGCGGAGTACAATGAGCAGTTCTTC.